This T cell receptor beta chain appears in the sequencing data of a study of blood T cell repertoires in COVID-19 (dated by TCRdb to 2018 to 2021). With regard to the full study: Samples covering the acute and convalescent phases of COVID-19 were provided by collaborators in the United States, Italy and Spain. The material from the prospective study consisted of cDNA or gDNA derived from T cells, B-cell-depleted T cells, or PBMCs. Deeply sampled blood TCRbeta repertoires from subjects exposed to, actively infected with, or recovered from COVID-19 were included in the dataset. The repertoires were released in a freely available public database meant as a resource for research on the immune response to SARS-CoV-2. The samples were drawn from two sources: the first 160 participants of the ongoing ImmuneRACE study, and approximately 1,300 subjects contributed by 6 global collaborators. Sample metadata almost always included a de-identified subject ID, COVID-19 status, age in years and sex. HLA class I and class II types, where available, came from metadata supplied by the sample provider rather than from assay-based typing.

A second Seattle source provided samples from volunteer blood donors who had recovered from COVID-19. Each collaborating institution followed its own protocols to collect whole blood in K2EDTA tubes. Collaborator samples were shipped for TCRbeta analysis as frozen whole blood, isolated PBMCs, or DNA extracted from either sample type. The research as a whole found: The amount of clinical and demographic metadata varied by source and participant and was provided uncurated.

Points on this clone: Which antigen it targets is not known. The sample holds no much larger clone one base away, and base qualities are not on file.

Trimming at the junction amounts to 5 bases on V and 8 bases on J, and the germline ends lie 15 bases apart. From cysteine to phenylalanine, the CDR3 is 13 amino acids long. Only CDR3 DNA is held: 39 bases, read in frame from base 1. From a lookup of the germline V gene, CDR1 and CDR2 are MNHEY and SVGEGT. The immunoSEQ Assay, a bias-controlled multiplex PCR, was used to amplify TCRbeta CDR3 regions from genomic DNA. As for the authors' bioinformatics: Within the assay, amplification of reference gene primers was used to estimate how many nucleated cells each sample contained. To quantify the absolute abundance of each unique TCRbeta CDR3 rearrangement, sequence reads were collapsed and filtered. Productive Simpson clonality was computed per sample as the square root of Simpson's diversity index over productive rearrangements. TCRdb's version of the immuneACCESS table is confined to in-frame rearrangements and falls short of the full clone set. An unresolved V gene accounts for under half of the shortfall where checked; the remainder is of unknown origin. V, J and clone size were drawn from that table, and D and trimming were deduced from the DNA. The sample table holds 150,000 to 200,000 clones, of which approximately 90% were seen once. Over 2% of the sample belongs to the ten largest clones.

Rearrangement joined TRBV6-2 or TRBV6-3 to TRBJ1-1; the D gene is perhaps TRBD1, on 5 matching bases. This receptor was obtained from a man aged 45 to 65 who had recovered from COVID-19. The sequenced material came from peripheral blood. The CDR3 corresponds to CASSAAGSSEAFF. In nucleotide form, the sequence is TGTGCCAGCAGTGCGGCAGGGTCCTCCGAAGCTTTCTTT.